Below are 19 T cell receptor beta chains sequenced from a single sample in a study of blood T cell repertoires in COVID-19. The assay was immunoSEQ multiplex PCR, and TCRdb's table has in-frame clones only and misses some. The sample has over 150,000 clones; roughly 80% are singletons. Sequenced: PBMCs or T cells enriched from blood (not recorded which). The receptor set was obtained from a man aged 45-60 years who had recovered from COVID-19.

The V and J genes are TRBV12-3 or TRBV12-4 and TRBJ1-6, with D uncertain. V lost 5 bases and J 5 bases, leaving 7 bases between the germline ends. The CDR3 contains 13 residues. The CDR3 region is CASSPFDNSPLHF. Written as DNA, the CDR3 is TGTGCCAGCAGTCCATTTGATAATTCACCCCTCCACTTT.

The chain joins TRBV11-2 to TRBJ1-6; D unresolved. Trimming took 2 bases from V and 3 from J, leaving 8 bases between them. The germline CDR1 and CDR2 sequences are SGHAT and FQNNGV. The CDR3 contains 15 residues. The CDR3 DNA follows: TGTGCCAGCAGCTTACTTTCAGGCTATAATTCACCCCTCCACTTT. Translation gives CASSLLSGYNSPLHF. The full variable domain, rest sourced from reference TRBV11-2 and TRBJ1-6, is EAGVAQSPRYKIIEKRQSVAFWCNPISGHATLYWYQQILGQGPKLLIQFQNNGVVDDSQLPKDRFSAERLKGVDSTLKIQPAKLEDSAVYLCASSLLSGYNSPLHFGNGTRLTVT.

The chain uses TRBV7-2 and TRBJ1-1, with TRBD1 identical over 8 bases. V trimming: 2 bases; J trimming: 0 bases; junction bases outside the gene matches: 5. This CDR3 is 16 amino acids long. Per the germline V gene, CDR1 is SGHTA and CDR2 is FQGNSA. CDR3 coding DNA: TGTGCCAGCAGCTTATATCGACAGGGGATGAACACTGAAGCTTTCTTT. Its translation: CASSLYRQGMNTEAFF.

The CDR3 DNA reads TGTGCCAGCAGTTGGTCCACCAGGGGTACTGAAGCTTTCTTT. Translating gives CASSWSTRGTEAFF. The V gene is TRBV6-5, the J gene TRBJ1-1; D is perhaps TRBD1 (6 bases). Germline CDR1 is MNHEY and CDR2 is SVGAGI. CDR3 length: 14 amino acids. Trimming stripped 4 bases from V and 5 bases from J, with 14 bases between.

The CDR3 coding sequence is TGTGCCAGCAGCTTAAGTGGCCCGGGGGTTGATTCACCCCTCCACTTT. Translated: CASSLSGPGVDSPLHF. The chain couples TRBV7-3 to TRBJ1-6; tentative D call: TRBD1 (5 bases). Per germline, CDR1 SGHTA and CDR2 FQGTGA. This CDR3 has 16 amino acids. With 1 base removed from V and 8 bases from J, the gap between germline ends came to 15 bases.

J is TRBJ2-5 and V is TRBV7-9; no clear D. CDR1 and CDR2 from the germline V gene are SEHNR and FQNEAQ (reference sequence). This CDR3 is 14 amino acids long. V was cut by 5 bases and J by 7 bases, with 17 bases left in between. This CDR3 is CASSPDTTEMTQYF. The CDR3 DNA follows: TGTGCCAGCAGCCCTGACACAACCGAGATGACCCAGTACTTC.

V and J are TRBV19 and TRBJ2-7, with TRBD1 identical over 7 bases. The J segment lost 7 bases and the V segment lost 5 bases, leaving 11 bases of the junction unmatched. Germline CDR1 is LNHDA and CDR2 is SQIVND (reference sequence). The CDR3 has 14 residues. CDR3 in amino acids: CASSPHRGQGEQYF. As DNA, the CDR3 is TGTGCCAGTAGTCCACACAGGGGCCAGGGGGAGCAGTACTTC.

This rearrangement joins TRBV4-2 to TRBJ2-3, with D perhaps TRBD2 (6 bases). Germline CDR1 LGHNA, CDR2 YNFKEQ. Trimming stripped 0 bases from V and 11 bases from J, with 15 bases between. There are 14 residues in the CDR3. The CDR3 DNA sequence: TGTGCCAGCAGCCAAGATCCTTTCGGAGGGAAGCAGTATTTT. Amino acid sequence: CASSQDPFGGKQYF.

The J gene is TRBJ1-1, the V gene TRBV6-4; 7 positions match TRBD1. Germline trimming cut 6 bases from V and 1 base from J; bases unmatched to any gene: 5. The CDR3 totals 14 residues. Germline CDR1 reads MRHNA; CDR2 reads SNTAGT. CDR3 sequence: CASRSGTANTEAFF. The CDR3, as DNA: TGTGCCAGCAGATCCGGGACAGCGAACACTGAAGCTTTCTTT.

The rearrangement joins TRBV3-1 (or the pseudogene TRBV3-2) to TRBJ1-6; 9 nucleotides match TRBD1. CDR3 length: 15 amino acids. V was clipped by 5 bases and J by 7 bases; unmatched bases: 6. Germline CDR1 LGHDT, CDR2 YNNKEL (reference sequence). The CDR3 sequence is CASSYRGQSNSPLHF. CDR3 DNA: TGTGCCAGCAGCTACAGGGGGCAGTCGAATTCACCCCTCCACTTT.

The chain is built from TRBV2 and TRBJ1-6; D call uncertain. The CDR3 sequence is 15 residues long. The V end was cut by 7 bases, the J end by 2 bases, with 12 bases between. The germline V gene has CDR1 SNHLY and CDR2 FYNNEI. CDR3 sequence reads: CASTSEGTYNSPLHF. Written as DNA, the CDR3 is TGTGCCAGCACTTCCGAGGGAACCTATAATTCACCCCTCCACTTT.

V and J are TRBV2 and TRBJ1-6, with 7 nucleotides matching TRBD1. Germline loops: CDR1 SNHLY, CDR2 FYNNEI. Unmatched junction bases numbered 15, after V lost 6 bases and J lost 7 bases. This CDR3 has 17 residues. As DNA, the CDR3 is TGTGCCAGCAGACTAAACAGGGGTTACCGGGAGAATTCACCCCTCCACTTT. It encodes CASRLNRGYRENSPLHF.

The rearrangement joins TRBV5-1 to TRBJ1-6; no definite D call. This CDR3 is 15 amino acids long. Germline-derived CDR1 and CDR2 are SGHRS and YFSETQ. Trimming removed 5 bases from V and 6 bases from J, with 15 bases in between. This CDR3 is CASSRESSLNSPLHF. Here the CDR3 DNA reads TGCGCCAGCAGTCGTGAGAGCTCTCTTAATTCACCCCTCCACTTT.

The chain couples TRBV5-4 to TRBJ2-3, with 11 bases fitting TRBD2. The CDR3 has 13 residues. J gave up 4 bases and V 5 bases, and 0 bases lay outside the gene matches. Looked up from germline, CDR1 is SGHNT and CDR2 is YYREEE (reference sequence). CDR3 coding DNA: TGTGCCAGCAGACTAGCGGGGGCAGATACGCAGTATTTT. Translated: CASRLAGADTQYF.

This chain connects TRBV6-5 to TRBJ1-5, with D unresolved. This CDR3 is 14 amino acids long. CDR1 is MNHEY and CDR2 is SVGAGI in the germline V gene. The V and J ends lost 10 bases and 3 bases respectively, with 16 bases between them. CDR3 region: CATSWADYNQPQHF. In nucleotides, the CDR3 is TGTGCCACTTCCTGGGCAGATTACAATCAGCCCCAGCATTTT.

In its sample, this clone was seen once. The chain is built from TRBV6-2 or TRBV6-3 and TRBJ1-2; 8 nucleotides line up with TRBD1. CDR3 length: 13 amino acids. Germline lookup yields CDR1 MNHEY and CDR2 SVGEGT. The V segment lost 4 bases and the J segment 7 bases; nucleotides outside the gene matches: 5. DNA of the CDR3: TGTGCCAGCAGTTTTGGCACAGGGGGTGGCTACACCTTC. Protein: CASSFGTGGGYTF.

V usage is TRBV15 and J usage is TRBJ1-3; D is undetermined. Germline V gene lookup returns CDR1 LNHNV and CDR2 YYDKDF (reference sequence). The CDR3 extends over 14 amino acids. V was shortened by 5 bases and J by 5 bases, with 13 bases between the two germline ends. The CDR3, as DNA: TGTGCCACCAGCCCTACAGATTCAAGAAACACCATATATTTT. Its translation: CATSPTDSRNTIYF.

V and J are TRBV9 and TRBJ2-1; D is undetermined. The germline V gene has CDR1 SGDLS and CDR2 YYNGEE. Trimming removed 3 bases at V and 9 bases at J, with 4 bases between. The CDR3 contains 10 residues. This chain's CDR3 is CASSGSEQFF. For the CDR3, the DNA is TGTGCCAGCAGCGGGAGTGAGCAGTTCTTC. The entire variable domain, with the rest obtained from reference TRBV9 and TRBJ2-1, is as follows: DSGVTQTPKHLITATGQRVTLRCSPRSGDLSVYWYQQSLDQGLQFLIQYYNGEERAKGNILERFSAQQFPDLHSELNLSSLELGDSALYFCASSGSEQFFGPGTRLTVL.

The chain is built from TRBV2 and TRBJ2-3, with D perhaps matching TRBD1 (5 bases). Between the trimmed V and J ends, which lost 6 bases and 1 base, there was a span of 14 bases. The CDR3 spans 15 residues. Germline V gene sequence: CDR1 SNHLY, CDR2 FYNNEI. CDR3 bases: TGTGCCAGCAGAATTACAGGCCTTCGCACAGATACGCAGTATTTT. This encodes CASRITGLRTDTQYF.